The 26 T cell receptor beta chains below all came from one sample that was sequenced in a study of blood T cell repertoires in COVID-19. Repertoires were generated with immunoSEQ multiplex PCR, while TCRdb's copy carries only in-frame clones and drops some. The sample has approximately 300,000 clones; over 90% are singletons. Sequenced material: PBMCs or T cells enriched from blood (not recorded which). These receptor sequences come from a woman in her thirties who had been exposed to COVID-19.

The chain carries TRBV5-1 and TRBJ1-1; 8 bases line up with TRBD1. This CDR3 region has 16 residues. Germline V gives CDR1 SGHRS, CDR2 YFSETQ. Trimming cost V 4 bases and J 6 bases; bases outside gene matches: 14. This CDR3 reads CASSRSGQEGHAEAFF. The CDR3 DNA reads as TGCGCCAGCAGCAGATCGGGACAGGAGGGGCACGCTGAAGCTTTCTTT. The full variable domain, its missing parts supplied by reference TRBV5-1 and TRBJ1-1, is KAGVTQTPRYLIKTRGQQVTLSCSPISGHRSVSWYQQTPGQGLQFLFEYFSETQRNKGNFPGRFSGRQFSNSRSEMNVSTLELGDSALYLCASSRSGQEGHAEAFFGQGTRLTVV.

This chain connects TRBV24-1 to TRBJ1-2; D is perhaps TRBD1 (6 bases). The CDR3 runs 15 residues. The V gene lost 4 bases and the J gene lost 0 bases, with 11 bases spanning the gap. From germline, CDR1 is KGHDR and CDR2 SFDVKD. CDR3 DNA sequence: TGTGCCACCAGTGACCCGGACAGACCTAACTATGGCTACACCTTC. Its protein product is CATSDPDRPNYGYTF.

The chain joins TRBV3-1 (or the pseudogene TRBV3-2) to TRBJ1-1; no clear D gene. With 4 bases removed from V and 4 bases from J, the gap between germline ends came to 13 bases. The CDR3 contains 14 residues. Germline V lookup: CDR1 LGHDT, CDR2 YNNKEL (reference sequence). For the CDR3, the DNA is TGTGCCAGCAGCCCGACTCCTATTTCCACTGAAGCTTTCTTT. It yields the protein CASSPTPISTEAFF.

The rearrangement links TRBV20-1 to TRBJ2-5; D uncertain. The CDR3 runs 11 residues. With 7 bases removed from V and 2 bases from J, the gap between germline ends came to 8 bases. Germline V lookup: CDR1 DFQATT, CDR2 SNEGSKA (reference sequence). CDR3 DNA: TGCAGTGGGCAATGGCAAGAGACCCAGTACTTC. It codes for CSGQWQETQYF.

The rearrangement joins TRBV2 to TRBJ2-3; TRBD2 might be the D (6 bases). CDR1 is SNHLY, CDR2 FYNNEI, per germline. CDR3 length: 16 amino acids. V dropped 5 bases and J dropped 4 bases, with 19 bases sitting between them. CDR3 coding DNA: TGTGCCAGCAGTTATTTAGGCGGGGCAGTTGCAGATACGCAGTATTTT. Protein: CASSYLGGAVADTQYF.

In DNA form, the CDR3 reads TGTGCCAGCAGCGTACCGGGACAGGGACAACAGCCCCAGCATTTT. This translates into CASSVPGQGQQPQHF. V is TRBV21-1 and J is TRBJ1-5; the table calls TRBD1, which could not be checked here. TRBV21-1 is a pseudogene. The CDR3 spans 15 residues.

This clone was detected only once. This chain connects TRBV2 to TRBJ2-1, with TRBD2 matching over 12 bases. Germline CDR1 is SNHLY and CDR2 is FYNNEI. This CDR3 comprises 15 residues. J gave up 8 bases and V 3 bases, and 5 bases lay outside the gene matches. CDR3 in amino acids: CASSDTSGGFYEQFF. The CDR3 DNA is TGTGCCAGCAGTGATACTAGCGGGGGGTTTTATGAGCAGTTCTTC.

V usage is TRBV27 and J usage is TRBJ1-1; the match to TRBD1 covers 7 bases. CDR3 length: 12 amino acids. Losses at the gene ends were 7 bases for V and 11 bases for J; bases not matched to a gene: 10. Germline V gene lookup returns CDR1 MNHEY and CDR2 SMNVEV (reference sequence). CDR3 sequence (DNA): TGTGCCAGCAAAGATCCGGGACAGCAGGCTTTCTTT. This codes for CASKDPGQQAFF.

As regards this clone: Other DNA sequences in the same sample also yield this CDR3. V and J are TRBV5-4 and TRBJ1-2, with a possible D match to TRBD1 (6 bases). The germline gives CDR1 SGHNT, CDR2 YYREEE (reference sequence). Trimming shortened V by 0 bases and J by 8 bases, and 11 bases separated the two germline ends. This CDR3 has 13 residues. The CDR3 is CASSLVTGYGYTF. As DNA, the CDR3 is TGTGCCAGCAGCTTGGTAACAGGGTACGGCTACACCTTC.

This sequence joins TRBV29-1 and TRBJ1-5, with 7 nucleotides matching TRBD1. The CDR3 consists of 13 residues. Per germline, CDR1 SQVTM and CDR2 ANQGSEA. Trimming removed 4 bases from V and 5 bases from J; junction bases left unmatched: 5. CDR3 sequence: CSVATGVHQPQHF. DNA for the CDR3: TGCAGCGTTGCCACAGGGGTCCATCAGCCCCAGCATTTT.

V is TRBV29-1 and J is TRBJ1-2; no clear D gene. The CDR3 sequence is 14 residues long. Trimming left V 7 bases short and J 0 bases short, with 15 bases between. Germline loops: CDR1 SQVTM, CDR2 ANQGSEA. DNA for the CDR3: TGCAGCGCGGGGAGGAGATATCCTAACTATGGCTACACCTTC. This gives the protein CSAGRRYPNYGYTF.

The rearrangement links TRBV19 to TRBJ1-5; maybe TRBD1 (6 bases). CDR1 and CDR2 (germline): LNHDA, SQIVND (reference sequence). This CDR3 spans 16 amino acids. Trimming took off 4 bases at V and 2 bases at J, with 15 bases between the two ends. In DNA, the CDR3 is TGTGCCAGTAGTAGAGATACAGGGTTGGGCAATCAGCCCCAGCATTTT. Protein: CASSRDTGLGNQPQHF.

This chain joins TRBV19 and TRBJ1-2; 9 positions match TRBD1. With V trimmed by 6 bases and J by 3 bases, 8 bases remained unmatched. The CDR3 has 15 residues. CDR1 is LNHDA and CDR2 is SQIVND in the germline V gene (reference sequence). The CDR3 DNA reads TGTGCCAGTAGGATGGGGACAGGGCGATACTATGGCTACACCTTC. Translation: CASRMGTGRYYGYTF.

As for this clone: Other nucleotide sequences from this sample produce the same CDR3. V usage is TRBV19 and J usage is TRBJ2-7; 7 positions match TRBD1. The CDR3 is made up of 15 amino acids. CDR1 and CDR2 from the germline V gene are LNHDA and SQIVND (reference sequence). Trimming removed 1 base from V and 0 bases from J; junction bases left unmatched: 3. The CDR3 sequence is CASSIGGGSSYEQYF. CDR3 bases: TGTGCCAGTAGTATAGGAGGGGGCTCCTCCTACGAGCAGTACTTC.

The CDR3 nucleotides read TGCACCAGCAGCCATTACAGTTACGAGCAGTACTTC. Protein: CTSSHYSYEQYF. The chain recombines TRBV1 with TRBJ2-7; the table's D call, TRBD1, has no DNA check behind it. TRBV1 is a documented pseudogene. There are 12 residues in the CDR3.

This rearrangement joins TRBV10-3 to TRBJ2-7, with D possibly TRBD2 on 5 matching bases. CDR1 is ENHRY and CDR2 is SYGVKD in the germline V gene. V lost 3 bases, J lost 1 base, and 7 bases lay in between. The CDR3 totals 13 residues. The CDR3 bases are TGTGCCATCAGTGATGAGGGTTCCTACGAGCAGTACTTC. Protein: CAISDEGSYEQYF.

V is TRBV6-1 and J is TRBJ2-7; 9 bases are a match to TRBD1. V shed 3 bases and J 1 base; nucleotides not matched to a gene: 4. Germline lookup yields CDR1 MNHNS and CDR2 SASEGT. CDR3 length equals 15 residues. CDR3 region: CASSERDRESYEQYF. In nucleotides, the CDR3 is TGTGCCAGCAGTGAGAGGGACAGGGAATCCTACGAGCAGTACTTC.

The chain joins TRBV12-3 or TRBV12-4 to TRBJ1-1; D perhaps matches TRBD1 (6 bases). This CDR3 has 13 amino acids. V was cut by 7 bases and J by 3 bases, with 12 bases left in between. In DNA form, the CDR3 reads TGTGCCAGCAACCTTCAGGGGTACACTGAAGCTTTCTTT. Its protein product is CASNLQGYTEAFF.

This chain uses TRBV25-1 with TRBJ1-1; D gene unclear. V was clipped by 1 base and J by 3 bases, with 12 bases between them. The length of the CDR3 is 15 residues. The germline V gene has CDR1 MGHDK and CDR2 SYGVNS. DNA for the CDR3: TGTGCCAGCAGTGAATCTATGGCCGGGGACACTGAAGCTTTCTTT. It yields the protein CASSESMAGDTEAFF.

In DNA, the CDR3 is TGTGCCAGCAGCCGAGGGACAGCAAACTATGGCTACACCTTC. Protein sequence: CASSRGTANYGYTF. The rearrangement joins TRBV28 to TRBJ1-2, with 7 bases lining up with TRBD1. The CDR3 spans 14 residues. Germline V lookup: CDR1 MDHEN, CDR2 SYDVKM. V was clipped by 6 bases and J by 2 bases; unmatched bases: 6.

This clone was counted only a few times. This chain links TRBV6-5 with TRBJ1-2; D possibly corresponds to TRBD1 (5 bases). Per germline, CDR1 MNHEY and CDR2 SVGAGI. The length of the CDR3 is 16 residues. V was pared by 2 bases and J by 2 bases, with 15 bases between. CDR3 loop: CASSYRWGTLNYGYTF. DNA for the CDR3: TGTGCCAGCAGTTACCGCTGGGGGACTCTCAACTATGGCTACACCTTC.

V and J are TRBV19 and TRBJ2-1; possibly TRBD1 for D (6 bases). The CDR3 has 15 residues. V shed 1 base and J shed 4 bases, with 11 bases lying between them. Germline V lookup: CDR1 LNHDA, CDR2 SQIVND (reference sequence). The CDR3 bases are TGTGCCAGTAGTATAGGACCAGGGGCTTACAATGAGCAGTTCTTC. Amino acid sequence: CASSIGPGAYNEQFF. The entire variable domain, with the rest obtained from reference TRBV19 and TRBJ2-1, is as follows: DGGITQSPKYLFRKEGQNVTLSCEQNLNHDAMYWYRQDPGQGLRLIYYSQIVNDFQKGDIAEGYSVSREKKESFPLTVTSAQKNPTAFYLCASSIGPGAYNEQFFGPGTRLTVL.

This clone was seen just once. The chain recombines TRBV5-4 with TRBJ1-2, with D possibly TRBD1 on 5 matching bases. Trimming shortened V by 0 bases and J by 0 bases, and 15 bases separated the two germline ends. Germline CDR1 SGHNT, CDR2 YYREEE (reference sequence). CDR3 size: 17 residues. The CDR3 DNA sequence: TGTGCCAGCAGCTTGGGGGGGGTGACGGAAGCTAACTATGGCTACACCTTC. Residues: CASSLGGVTEANYGYTF.

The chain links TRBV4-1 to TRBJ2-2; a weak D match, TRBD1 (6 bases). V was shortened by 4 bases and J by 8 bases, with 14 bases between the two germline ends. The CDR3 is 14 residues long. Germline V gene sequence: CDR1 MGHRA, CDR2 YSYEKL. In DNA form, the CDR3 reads TGCGCCAGCAGCCCCCAGGGGATTGATGGGGAGCTGTTTTTT. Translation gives CASSPQGIDGELFF.

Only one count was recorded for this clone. CDR3 nucleotide sequence: TGTGCCAGCACCGTCAGCTCAGGGGCCGCTGAAGCTTTCTTT. This translates into CASTVSSGAAEAFF. V and J are TRBV27 and TRBJ1-1, with a weak D call TRBD1 (6 bases). Trimming removed 7 bases at V and 6 bases at J, with 18 bases between. The CDR3 has 14 residues. CDR1 is MNHEY, CDR2 SMNVEV, per germline (reference sequence).

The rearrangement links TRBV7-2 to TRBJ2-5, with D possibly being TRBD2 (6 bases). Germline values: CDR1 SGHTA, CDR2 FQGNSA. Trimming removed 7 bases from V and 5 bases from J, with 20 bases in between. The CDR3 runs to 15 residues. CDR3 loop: CASNRRDNRGETQYF. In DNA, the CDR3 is TGTGCCAGCAACCGACGAGACAACCGGGGGGAGACCCAGTACTTC.